A selection of T cell receptor beta chains follows, all from one sample in a study of cytomegalovirus exposure and HLA in healthy donors. Sequencing used immunoSEQ multiplex PCR; TCRdb keeps in-frame clones, though not all of them. The sample gives 95,000 to 150,000 clones, about two thirds of which show up once; less than 4.5% is in the top ten. The source material was PBMCs. The receptors stem from a man younger than 40 in good health and CMV-seronegative. Each CDR3 is given with its conserved first and last residue.

>TRBJ1-2|TRBV6-1
CASSETQLNGYTF
>TRBJ1-2|TRBV7-3
CASSLTGTVEGYTF
>TRBJ2-7|TRBV28
CASSSIRGAYEQYF
>TRBJ2-2|TRBV4-1
CASSQRDRGLTGELFF
>TRBJ1-6|TRBV25-1
CASSATGNSPLHF
>TRBJ1-5|TRBV6-1
CASRTNTDQPQHF
>TRBJ1-2|TRBV19
CASSIDLNGLRLYGYTF
>TRBJ2-6|TRBV27
CASSPGQGSGANVLTF
>TRBJ2-2|TRBV5-1
CASSLARGGATGELFF
>TRBJ2-1|TRBV9
CASSVVGSSYNEQFF
>TRBJ2-7|TRBV11-2
CASSLRGLFSYEQYF
>TRBJ2-7|TRBV4-1
CASSQTGTGTYEQYF
>TRBJ1-1|TRBV4-2
CANSQDRTEAFF
>TRBJ2-3|TRBV28
CASSLLLLAEDKDTQYF
>TRBJ1-5|TRBV4-1
CASSQGSLIRGNQPQHF
>TRBJ1-5|TRBV5-1
CASSSGQLEGPQHF
>TRBJ2-6|TRBV28
CASSLQGMMGANVLTF
>TRBJ1-1|TRBV7-3
CASSLGGGGTEAFF
>TRBJ2-2|TRBV28
CASSFHSPGELFF
>TRBJ2-1|TRBV28
CASAILANEQFF
>TRBJ1-4|TRBV19
CASFGLQNEKLFF
>-|TRBV5-4
CASGSPGNKAYEQYF
>TRBJ2-5|TRBV7-9
CASSLGLAGETQYF
>TRBJ1-6|TRBV30
CAWTRPFSIRQGDSPLHF
>TRBJ2-7|TRBV5-4
CASSLGQGSHEQYF
>-|TRBV4-1
CASSQGLGQGGNEQYF
>TRBJ2-7|TRBV7-9
CASSLAGRTYEQYF
>TRBJ2-2|TRBV27
CASRLRGLVTGELFF
>TRBJ2-5|TRBV7-8
CASSFTGGSETQYF
>TRBJ1-3|TRBV5-1
CASSLTGNSGNTIYF
>TRBJ2-7|TRBV27
CASSLSPGYEQYF
>TRBJ1-6|TRBV7-9
CASSNGQGAKSPLHF
>TRBJ2-1|TRBV11-2
CASSLGQGRNEQFF
>TRBJ2-7|TRBV10-3
CAISPAWGTGSFEQYF
>TRBJ2-7|TRBV20-1
CSASGSREQYF
>TRBJ2-5|TRBV30
CAWTDRAVSPETQYF
>TRBJ1-3|TRBV7-2
CASSTDTGSGNTIYF
>TRBJ2-5|TRBV7-2
CASSASGQEETQYF
>TRBJ1-1|TRBV6-1
CASSLKGFDTEAFF
>-|TRBV6-1
CASSLRGTSDEQYF
>TRBJ1-1|TRBV27
CASSSPSGALTEAFF
>TRBJ1-1|TRBV5-1
CASSADIMNTEAFF
>TRBJ2-7|TRBV7-3
CASSLGQGFYEQYF
>TRBJ2-7|TRBV11-2
CASSPGSVSYEQYF
>TRBJ2-7|TRBV7-9
CASNEGQTPNEQYF
>TRBJ1-6|TRBV7-2
CASSFGTGVSPLHF
>TRBJ1-1|TRBV20-1
CSADVGGAFF
>TRBJ2-2|TRBV6-4
CASSDSYRGTGELFF
>TRBJ2-1|TRBV4-3
CASSQLLAGSGNEQFF
>TRBJ2-7|TRBV7-9
CSSRFLRWDRAYEQYF
>TRBJ2-3|TRBV6-1
CASRRGGSADTQYF
>TRBJ2-5|TRBV6-4
CASSDSPVTSQETQYF
>TRBJ2-5|TRBV19
CASSMRDQETQYF
>TRBJ1-1|TRBV14
CASSSGTGMEAFF